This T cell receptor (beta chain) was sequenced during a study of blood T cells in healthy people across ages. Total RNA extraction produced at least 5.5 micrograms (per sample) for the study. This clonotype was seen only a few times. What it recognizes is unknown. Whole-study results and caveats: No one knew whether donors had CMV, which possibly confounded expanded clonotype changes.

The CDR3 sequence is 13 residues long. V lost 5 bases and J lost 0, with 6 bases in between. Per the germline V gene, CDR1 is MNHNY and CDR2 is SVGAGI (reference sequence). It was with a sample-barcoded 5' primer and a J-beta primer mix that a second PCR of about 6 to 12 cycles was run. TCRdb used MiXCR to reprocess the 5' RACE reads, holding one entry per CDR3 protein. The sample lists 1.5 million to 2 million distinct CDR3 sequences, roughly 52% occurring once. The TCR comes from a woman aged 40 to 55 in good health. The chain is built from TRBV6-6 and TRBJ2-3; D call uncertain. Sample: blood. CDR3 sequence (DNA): TGTGCCAGCAGTCACGTAAGCACAGATACGCAGTATTTT. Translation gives CASSHVSTDTQYF.